The T cell receptor beta chain under discussion was sequenced for a study of blood T cells in healthy people across ages. Study conclusions and caveats: Strong correlation existed between TCR beta diversity and naive T cell percentage. The recorded TCR beta diversity per million T cells decreased in a roughly linear manner with age. Donor CMV status was unknown, possibly confounding expanded clonotype changes.

Sample-barcoded 5' priming and a J-beta primer mix drove a second PCR of roughly 6 to 12 cycles. In TCRdb, the 5' RACE reads were re-called with MiXCR into one record per CDR3 protein. The sample shows some 1.4 million distinct CDR3 sequences, 42% of them seen only once. Samples had at least 6.5 million PBMCs isolated from them. CDR3 size: 16 residues. CDR1 is LNHDA, CDR2 SQIVND, per germline (reference sequence). V was trimmed by 5 bases and J by 3 bases, leaving 20 bases between them. On this clonotype: The antigen is undetermined.

The material sequenced was blood. The sequence came from a woman in her late teens or twenties in good health. This chain connects TRBV19 to TRBJ2-7; perhaps TRBD1 as D (5 bases). This chain's CDR3 is CASSGRPRASGYEQYF. For the CDR3, the DNA is TGTGCCAGTAGTGGCCGCCCCAGGGCATCTGGCTACGAGCAGTACTTC.